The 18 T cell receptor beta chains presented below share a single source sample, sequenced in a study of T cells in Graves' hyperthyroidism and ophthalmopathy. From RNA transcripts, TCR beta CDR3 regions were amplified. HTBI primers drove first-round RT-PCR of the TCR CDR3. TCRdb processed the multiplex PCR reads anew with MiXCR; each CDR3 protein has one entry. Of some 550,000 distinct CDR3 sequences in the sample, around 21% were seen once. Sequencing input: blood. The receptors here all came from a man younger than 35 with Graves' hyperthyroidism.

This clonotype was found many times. The CDR3 DNA is TGTGCCAGCAGCTTGTACGGCGGTCCCCAGATAGCCAAAAACATTCAGTACTTC. It yields the protein CASSLYGGPQIAKNIQYF. The chain recombines TRBV11-2 with TRBJ2-4; the D is unclear. V was cut by 3 bases and J by 0 bases, with 18 bases left in between. Germline loops: CDR1 SGHAT, CDR2 FQNNGV. The CDR3 has 18 amino acids.

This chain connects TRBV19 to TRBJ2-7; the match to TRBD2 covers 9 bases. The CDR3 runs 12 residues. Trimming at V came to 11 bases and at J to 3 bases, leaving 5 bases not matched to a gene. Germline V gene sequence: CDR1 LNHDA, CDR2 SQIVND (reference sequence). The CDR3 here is CAAAGGNYEQYF. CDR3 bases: TGTGCCGCCGCGGGGGGGAACTACGAGCAGTACTTC.

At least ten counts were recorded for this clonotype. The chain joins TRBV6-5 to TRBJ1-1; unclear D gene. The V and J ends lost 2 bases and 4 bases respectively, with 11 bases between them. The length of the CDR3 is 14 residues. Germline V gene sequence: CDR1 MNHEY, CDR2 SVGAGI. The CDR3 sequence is CASSYGRWGTEAFF. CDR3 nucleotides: TGTGCCAGCAGTTACGGCCGGTGGGGCACTGAAGCTTTCTTT.

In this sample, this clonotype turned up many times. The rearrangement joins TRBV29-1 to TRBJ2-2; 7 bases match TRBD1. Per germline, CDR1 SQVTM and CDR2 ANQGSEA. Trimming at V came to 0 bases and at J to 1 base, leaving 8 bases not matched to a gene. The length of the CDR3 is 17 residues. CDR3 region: CSVEDPTTGVNTGELFF. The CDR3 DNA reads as TGCAGCGTTGAAGATCCTACTACAGGGGTGAACACCGGGGAGCTGTTTTTT.

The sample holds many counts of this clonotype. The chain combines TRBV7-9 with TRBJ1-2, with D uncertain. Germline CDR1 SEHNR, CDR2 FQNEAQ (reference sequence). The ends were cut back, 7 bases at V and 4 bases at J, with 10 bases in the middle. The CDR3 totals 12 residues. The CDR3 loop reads CASTSDIYGYTF. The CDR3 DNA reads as TGTGCCAGCACCTCAGACATCTATGGCTACACCTTC.

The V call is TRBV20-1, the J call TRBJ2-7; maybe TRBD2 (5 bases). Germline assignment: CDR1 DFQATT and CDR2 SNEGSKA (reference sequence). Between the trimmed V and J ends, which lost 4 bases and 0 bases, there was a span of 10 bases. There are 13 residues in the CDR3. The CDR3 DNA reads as TGCAGTGCTACCCCCCGGGGCTCCTACGAGCAGTACTTC. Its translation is CSATPRGSYEQYF.

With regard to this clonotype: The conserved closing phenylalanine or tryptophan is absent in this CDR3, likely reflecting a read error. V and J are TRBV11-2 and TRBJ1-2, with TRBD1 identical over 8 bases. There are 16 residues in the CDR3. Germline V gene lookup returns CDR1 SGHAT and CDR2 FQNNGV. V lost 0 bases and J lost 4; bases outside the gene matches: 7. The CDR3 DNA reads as TGTGCCAGCAGCTTAGAATCAGGGGGCGCTGGCTATGGCTACACCGTC. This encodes CASSLESGGAGYGYTV.

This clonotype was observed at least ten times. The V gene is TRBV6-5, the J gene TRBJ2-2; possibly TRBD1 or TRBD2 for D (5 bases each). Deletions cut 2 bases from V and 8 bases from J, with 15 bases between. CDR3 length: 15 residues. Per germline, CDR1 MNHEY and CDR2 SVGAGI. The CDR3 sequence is CASSYRGPLAGELFF. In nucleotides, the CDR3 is TGTGCCAGCAGTTACAGGGGACCCCTCGCAGGGGAGCTGTTTTTT.

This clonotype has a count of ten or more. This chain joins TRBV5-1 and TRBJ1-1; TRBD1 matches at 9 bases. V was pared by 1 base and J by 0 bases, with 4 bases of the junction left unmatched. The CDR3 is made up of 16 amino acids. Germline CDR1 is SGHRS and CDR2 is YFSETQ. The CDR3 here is CASSLTGGNMNTEAFF. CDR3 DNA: TGCGCCAGCAGCTTGACAGGGGGCAACATGAACACTGAAGCTTTCTTT.

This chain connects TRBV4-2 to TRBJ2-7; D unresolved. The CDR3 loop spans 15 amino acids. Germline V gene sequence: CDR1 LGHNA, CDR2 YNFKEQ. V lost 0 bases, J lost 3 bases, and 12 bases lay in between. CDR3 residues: CASSQEVGVYYEQYF. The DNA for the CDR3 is TGTGCCAGCAGCCAAGAGGTCGGCGTTTACTACGAGCAGTACTTC.

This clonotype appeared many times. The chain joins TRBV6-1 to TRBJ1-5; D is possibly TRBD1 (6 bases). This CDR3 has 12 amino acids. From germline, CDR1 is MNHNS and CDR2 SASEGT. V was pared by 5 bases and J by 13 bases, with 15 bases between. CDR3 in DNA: TGTGCCAGCAGTCCCGGGACCAGGGGACAGCATTTT. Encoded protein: CASSPGTRGQHF.

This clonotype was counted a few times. The CDR3, as DNA: TGTGCCAGCACCCTCTACCCAGGGGGGGTGGTAAATGACTACACCTTC. This translates into CASTLYPGGVVNDYTF. The chain uses TRBV2 and TRBJ1-2, with 7 nucleotides matching TRBD1. The CDR3 has 16 residues. The V gene's germline CDR1 is SNHLY and CDR2 FYNNEI. The V segment lost 7 bases and the J segment 10 bases; nucleotides outside the gene matches: 21. The entire variable domain, with the rest obtained from reference TRBV2 and TRBJ1-2, is as follows: EPEVTQTPSHQVTQMGQEVILRCVPISNHLYFYWYRQILGQKVEFLVSFYNNEISEKSEIFDDQFSVERPDGSNFTLKIRSTKLEDSAMYFCASTLYPGGVVNDYTFGSGTRLTVV.

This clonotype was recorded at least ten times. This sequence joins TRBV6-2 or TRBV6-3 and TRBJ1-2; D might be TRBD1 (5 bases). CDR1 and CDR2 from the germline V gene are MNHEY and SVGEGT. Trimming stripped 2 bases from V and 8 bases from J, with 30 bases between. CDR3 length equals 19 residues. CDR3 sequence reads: CASSYAGGAGVGFRGGYTF. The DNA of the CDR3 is TGTGCCAGCAGTTACGCCGGAGGTGCGGGAGTTGGATTTCGGGGCGGCTACACCTTC.

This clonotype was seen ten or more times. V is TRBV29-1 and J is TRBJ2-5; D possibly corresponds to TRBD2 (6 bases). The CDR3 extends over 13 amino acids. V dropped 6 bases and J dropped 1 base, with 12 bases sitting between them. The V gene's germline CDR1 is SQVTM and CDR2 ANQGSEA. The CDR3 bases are TGCAGCGTAGGGACTTATACCCAAGAGACCCAGTACTTC. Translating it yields CSVGTYTQETQYF.

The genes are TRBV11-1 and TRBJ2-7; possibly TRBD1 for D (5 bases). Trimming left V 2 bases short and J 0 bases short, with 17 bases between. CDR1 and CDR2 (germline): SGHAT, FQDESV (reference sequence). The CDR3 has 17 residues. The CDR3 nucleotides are TGTGCCAGCAGCTTAACCGGATGGGCAGGGCCCTCCTACGAGCAGTACTTC. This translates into CASSLTGWAGPSYEQYF.

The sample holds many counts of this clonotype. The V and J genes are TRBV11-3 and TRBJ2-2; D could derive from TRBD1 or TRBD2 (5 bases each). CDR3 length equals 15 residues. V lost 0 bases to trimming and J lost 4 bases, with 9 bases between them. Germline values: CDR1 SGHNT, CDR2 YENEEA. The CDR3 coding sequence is TGTGCCAGCAGCTTAGATCGTGGGGGCACCGGGGAGCTGTTTTTT. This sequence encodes CASSLDRGGTGELFF.

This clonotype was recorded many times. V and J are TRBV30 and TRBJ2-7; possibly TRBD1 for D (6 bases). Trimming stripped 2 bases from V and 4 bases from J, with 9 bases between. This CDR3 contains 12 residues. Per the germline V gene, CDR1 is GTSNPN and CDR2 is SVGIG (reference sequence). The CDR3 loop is CAWSKGHYEQYF. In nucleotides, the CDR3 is TGTGCCTGGAGTAAGGGACATTACGAGCAGTACTTC.

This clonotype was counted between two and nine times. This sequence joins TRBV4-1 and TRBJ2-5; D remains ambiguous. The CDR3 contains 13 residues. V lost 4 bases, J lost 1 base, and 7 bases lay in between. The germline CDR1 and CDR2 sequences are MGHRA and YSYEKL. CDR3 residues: CASSRLPQETQYF. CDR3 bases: TGCGCCAGCAGCCGACTGCCCCAAGAGACCCAGTACTTC.